The 20 T cell receptor beta chains below were found in one sample sequenced in a study of PD-1 blockade in classical Hodgkin lymphoma. The time point: newly diagnosed, previously untreated cHL patient sample. This table comes from immunoSEQ multiplex PCR, and its TCRdb copy is limited to in-frame clones, with some not included. Here the sample spans roughly 77,000 clones, roughly 93% being singletons. Sample: peripheral blood mononuclear cells (PBMCs). The source is a human donor with classical Hodgkin lymphoma.

This clone was recorded once. CDR3 protein: CASSTFTGGALGEQYF. The DNA of the CDR3 is TGTGCCAGCAGCACGTTTACAGGGGGCGCCTTAGGTGAGCAGTACTTC. This chain uses TRBV7-6 with TRBJ2-7; 9 nucleotides line up with TRBD1. Looked up from germline, CDR1 is SGHVS and CDR2 is FNYEAQ. The junction had 15 bases not matched to a gene; V was cut back by 5 bases and J by 7 bases. This CDR3 is 16 amino acids long.

The genes are TRBV6-5 and TRBJ2-1, with D possibly called TRBD1 or TRBD2 (5 bases each). CDR3 length: 13 amino acids. V lost 0 bases to trimming and J lost 10 bases, with 10 bases between them. Germline V gene data show CDR1 as MNHEY and CDR2 as SVGAGI. The CDR3 coding sequence is TGTGCCAGCAGTTACTCTCTAGGGACCGAGCAGTTCTTC. Translating it yields CASSYSLGTEQFF.

The genes are TRBV27 and TRBJ1-4; D possibly corresponds to TRBD1 (6 bases). V lost 3 bases and J 8 bases, leaving 16 bases between the germline ends. The CDR3 has 15 residues. Germline CDR1 reads MNHEY; CDR2 reads SMNVEV (reference sequence). CDR3 sequence reads: CASSFSGGVGEKLFF. The CDR3 coding sequence is TGTGCCAGCAGTTTTAGCGGGGGCGTGGGAGAAAAACTGTTTTTT.

This clone was seen a single time. In nucleotides, the CDR3 is TGTGCCAGCAGCTTAGTAGGGGGGGAGGCTGAAGCTTTCTTT. This gives the protein CASSLVGGEAEAFF. The chain employs TRBV7-9 and TRBJ1-1, with D tentatively TRBD1 (6 bases). Trimming pared 1 base from V and 6 bases from J, leaving 12 bases between. Germline assignment: CDR1 SEHNR and CDR2 FQNEAQ (reference sequence). The CDR3 consists of 14 residues. Combining the CDR3 with reference TRBV7-9 and TRBJ1-1 gives the whole variable domain DTGVSQNPRHKITKRGQNVTFRCDPISEHNRLYWYRQTLGQGPEFLTYFQNEAQLEKSRLLSDRFSAERPKGSFSTLEIQRTEQGDSAMYLCASSLVGGEAEAFFGQGTRLTVV.

V usage is TRBV7-3 and J usage is TRBJ2-7, with 7 nucleotides matching TRBD2. This CDR3 is 15 amino acids long. Germline CDR1 is SGHTA and CDR2 is FQGTGA. The V segment lost 0 bases and the J segment 3 bases; nucleotides outside the gene matches: 5. The CDR3 DNA reads as TGTGCCAGCAGCTTAACTTGGGCGGGGGTCTACGAGCAGTACTTC. Protein: CASSLTWAGVYEQYF.

The V gene is TRBV18, the J gene TRBJ2-3; TRBD2 might be the D (6 bases). Germline V gives CDR1 KGHSH, CDR2 LQKENI. V was clipped by 3 bases and J by 1 base, with 14 bases between them. This CDR3 is built from 16 residues. The CDR3 nucleotides read TGTGCCAGCTCACCCCCGACAGCGGGCGGCACAGATACGCAGTATTTT. Protein product: CASSPPTAGGTDTQYF. The entire variable domain, with the rest obtained from reference TRBV18 and TRBJ2-3, is as follows: NAGVMQNPRHLVRRRGQEARLRCSPMKGHSHVYWYRQLPEEGLKFMVYLQKENIIDESGMPKERFSAEFPKEGPSILRIQQVVRGDSAAYFCASSPPTAGGTDTQYFGPGTRLTVL.

This rearrangement joins TRBV30 to TRBJ2-5; D perhaps matches TRBD2 (6 bases). Deletions cut 2 bases from V and 4 bases from J, with 17 bases between. The CDR3 totals 15 residues. CDR1 and CDR2 from the germline V gene are GTSNPN and SVGIG (reference sequence). CDR3 residues: CAWSSYRRLGETQYF. CDR3 in DNA: TGTGCCTGGAGTTCCTATCGGAGACTAGGAGAGACCCAGTACTTC.

Notes on this clone: The junction shows a germline mismatch at one end, possibly a read error. Distinct nucleotide sequences in the sample also encode this CDR3. This chain joins TRBV18 and TRBJ1-1, with D hard to call. The CDR3 covers 16 residues. Germline V gene sequence: CDR1 KGHSH, CDR2 LQKENI. The CDR3 coding sequence is TGTGCTAGCTCACCACCGAAAAATAACATGAACACTGAAGCTTTCTTT. Encoded protein: CASSPPKNNMNTEAFF.

The rearrangement uses TRBV19 and TRBJ2-7, with D perhaps matching TRBD2 (6 bases). The CDR3 extends over 13 amino acids. V was trimmed by 5 bases and J by 2 bases, leaving 10 bases between them. In germline, CDR1 is LNHDA, CDR2 SQIVND (reference sequence). This chain's CDR3 is CASSAGGPYEQYF. CDR3 in DNA: TGTGCCAGTAGTGCCGGGGGACCCTACGAGCAGTACTTC.

The CDR3 sequence: CASSERGLAASYNEQFF. For the CDR3, the DNA is TGTGCCAGCAGTGAACGAGGACTAGCGGCCTCCTACAATGAGCAGTTCTTC. The J gene is TRBJ2-1, the V gene TRBV2; TRBD2 agrees at 10 bases. V lost 2 bases and J lost 0; bases outside the gene matches: 4. Germline lookup yields CDR1 SNHLY and CDR2 FYNNEI. The CDR3 is made up of 17 amino acids.

The rearrangement links TRBV19 to TRBJ2-1; 14 bases fit TRBD2. Germline V lookup: CDR1 LNHDA, CDR2 SQIVND (reference sequence). The CDR3 has 15 amino acids. Unmatched junction bases numbered 10, after V lost 10 bases and J lost 8 bases. CDR3 sequence: CATSTGTSGSDEQFF. CDR3 bases: TGTGCCACCTCTACCGGGACTAGCGGGAGTGATGAGCAGTTCTTC.

The chain employs TRBV13 and TRBJ1-5; D ambiguous. Trimming cost V 5 bases and J 4 bases, with 12 bases left between them. The CDR3 extends over 14 amino acids. The germline CDR1 and CDR2 sequences are PRHDT and FYEKMQ (reference sequence). CDR3 sequence reads: CASSARGVNQPQHF. The DNA for the CDR3 is TGTGCCAGCAGCGCCCGGGGAGTTAATCAGCCCCAGCATTTT. Full variable domain (remainder filled in from reference TRBV13 and TRBJ1-5): AAGVIQSPRHLIKEKRETATLKCYPIPRHDTVYWYQQGPGQDPQFLISFYEKMQSDKGSIPDRFSAQQFSDYHSELNMSSLELGDSALYFCASSARGVNQPQHFGDGTRLSIL.

DNA of the CDR3: TGTGCCAGCAGCTCGACAGGGGAGGATGAAAAACTGTTTTTT. It specifies CASSSTGEDEKLFF. V and J are TRBV7-9 and TRBJ1-4; 8 nucleotides agree with TRBD1. The CDR3 has 14 residues. From germline, CDR1 is SEHNR and CDR2 FQNEAQ (reference sequence). J gave up 6 bases and V 4 bases, and 4 bases lay outside the gene matches.

The chain combines TRBV28 with TRBJ1-2, with a possible D match to TRBD1 (5 bases). CDR3 length equals 16 residues. Germline V CDR1 and CDR2: MDHEN, SYDVKM. The V and J ends lost 6 bases and 0 bases respectively, with 17 bases between them. CDR3 region: CASSLRDLRANYGYTF. The CDR3 region has the DNA TGTGCCAGCAGCCTGAGGGACCTACGGGCTAACTATGGCTACACCTTC.

This clone was seen once. The chain uses TRBV7-2 and TRBJ1-3; 9 bases map to TRBD1. This CDR3 region has 15 residues. J lost 8 bases, V lost 5 bases, and 10 bases had no gene match. Germline V gene data show CDR1 as SGHTA and CDR2 as FQGNSA. The CDR3 region is CASSHPGQGGYTIYF. For the CDR3, the DNA is TGTGCCAGCAGCCATCCGGGACAGGGAGGATACACCATATATTTT.

The CDR3 nucleotides read TGTGCCAGCAGCCGTCCTCCAACTAACTATGGCTACACCTTC. It specifies CASSRPPTNYGYTF. This chain connects TRBV7-9 to TRBJ1-2; D gene ambiguous. The V and J ends lost 5 bases and 0 bases respectively, with 10 bases between them. CDR1 SEHNR and CDR2 FQNEAQ come from the germline V gene (reference sequence). The CDR3 covers 14 residues.

J is TRBJ2-7 and V is TRBV7-2; D might be TRBD2 (6 bases). Between the trimmed V and J ends, which lost 2 bases and 3 bases, there was a span of 11 bases. This CDR3 is built from 14 residues. The V gene's germline CDR1 is SGHTA and CDR2 FQGNSA. CDR3 nucleotides: TGTGCCAGCAGCTTAACTAGCAGGAGCTACGAGCAGTACTTC. Amino acids: CASSLTSRSYEQYF.

The chain recombines TRBV5-8 with TRBJ2-1, with 8 positions matching TRBD2. This CDR3 has 17 residues. V was clipped by 0 bases and J by 8 bases; unmatched bases: 13. Per germline, CDR1 SGHTS and CDR2 YDEGEE. The CDR3 nucleotides are TGTGCCAGCAGCTTGGGGGGTAGGAGCGGGAGCGTCTATGAGCAGTTCTTC. Translated: CASSLGGRSGSVYEQFF. Full variable domain (missing parts from reference TRBV5-8 and TRBJ2-1): EAGVTQSPTHLIKTRGQQATLRCSPISGHTSVYWYQQALGLGLQFLLWYDEGEERNRGNFPPRFSGRQFPNYSSELNVNALELEDSALYLCASSLGGRSGSVYEQFFGPGTRLTVL.

The genes are TRBV2 and TRBJ2-5; D is perhaps TRBD1 or TRBD2 (6 bases each). This CDR3 region has 15 residues. Deletions cut 5 bases from V and 5 bases from J, with 18 bases between. In germline, CDR1 is SNHLY, CDR2 FYNNEI. CDR3 DNA: TGTGCCAGCAGTAATGAGTACGGGGGCGGGGAGACCCAGTACTTC. Its translation is CASSNEYGGGETQYF.

This clone has just one count. V gene TRBV20-1 combines with J gene TRBJ1-1; TRBD1 aligns across 7 bases. The V gene's germline CDR1 is DFQATT and CDR2 SNEGSKA (reference sequence). CDR3 size: 11 residues. Trimming removed 3 bases from V and 9 bases from J; junction bases left unmatched: 4. In nucleotides, the CDR3 is TGCAGTGCTAGGACAGGGAGTCAAGCTTTCTTT. It specifies CSARTGSQAFF.